This T cell receptor beta chain was sequenced during a study of blood T cells in healthy people across ages. This clonotype was seen a handful of times. Alongside a J-beta primer mix, a sample-barcoded 5' primer served in a second PCR lasting 7 to 11 cycles. TCRdb reprocessed the 5' RACE reads with MiXCR, giving one entry per CDR3 protein. In the table there are about 640,000 distinct CDR3 sequences, 40% to 45% of which are singletons. CDR3 length: 16 amino acids. Germline V gives CDR1 SGHKS, CDR2 YYEKEE (reference sequence). V lost 0 bases, J lost 4 bases, and 8 bases stayed unmatched. This TCR came from an elderly man in good health. The sequencing input was blood. The J gene is TRBJ2-7, the V gene TRBV5-5; the match to TRBD1 covers 9 bases. CDR3 in amino acids: CASSLALDRGIYEQYF. Written as DNA, the CDR3 is TGTGCCAGCAGCTTGGCCCTCGACAGGGGGATTTACGAGCAGTACTTC.